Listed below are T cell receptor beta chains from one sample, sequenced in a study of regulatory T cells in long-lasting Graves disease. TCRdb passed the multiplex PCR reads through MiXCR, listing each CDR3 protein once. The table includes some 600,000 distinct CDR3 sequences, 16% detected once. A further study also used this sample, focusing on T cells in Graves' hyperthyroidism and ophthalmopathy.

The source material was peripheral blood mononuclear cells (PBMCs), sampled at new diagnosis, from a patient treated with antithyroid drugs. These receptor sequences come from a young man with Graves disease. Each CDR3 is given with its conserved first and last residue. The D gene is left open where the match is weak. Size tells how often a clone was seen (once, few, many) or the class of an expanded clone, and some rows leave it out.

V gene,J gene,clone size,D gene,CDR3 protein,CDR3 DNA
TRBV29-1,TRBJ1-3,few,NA,CSVVKPNSGNTIYF,TGCAGCGTTGTCAAACCAAACTCTGGAAACACCATATATTTT
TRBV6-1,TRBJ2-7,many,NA,CASSEEELAPFYEQYF,TGTGCCAGCAGTGAAGAGGAACTAGCCCCTTTCTACGAGCAGTACTTC
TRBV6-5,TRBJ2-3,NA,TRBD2,CASSYSNREGPHTQYF,TGTGCCAGCAGTTACTCTAATCGGGAGGGCCCCCATACGCAGTATTTT
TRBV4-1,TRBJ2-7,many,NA,CASSQGIWAAPPGRYF,TGCGCCAGCAGCCAAGGGATTTGGGCTGCGCCTCCCGGTCGGTACTTC
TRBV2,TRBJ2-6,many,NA,CASSTQTGANVLTF,TGTGCCAGCAGTACTCAAACTGGGGCCAACGTCCTGACTTTC
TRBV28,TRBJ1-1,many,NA,CASSFNRDTEAFF,TGTGCCAGCAGTTTCAACAGGGATACTGAAGCTTTCTTT
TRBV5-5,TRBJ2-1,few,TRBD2,CASSLGTSGAWEQFF,TGTGCCAGCAGCTTAGGGACTAGCGGGGCTTGGGAGCAGTTCTTC
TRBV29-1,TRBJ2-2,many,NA,CSVDSGAGELFF,TGCAGCGTTGACTCGGGGGCCGGGGAGCTGTTTTTT
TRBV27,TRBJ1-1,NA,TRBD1,CASSPQTGGTEAFF,TGTGCCAGCAGTCCACAAACAGGGGGCACTGAAGCTTTCTTT
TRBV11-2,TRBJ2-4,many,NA,CASNDMKGIQYF,TGTGCCAGCAATGACATGAAGGGCATTCAGTACTTC
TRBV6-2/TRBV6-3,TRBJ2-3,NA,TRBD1,CASSYSGQTDTQYF,TGTGCCAGCAGTTACTCGGGACAGACAGATACGCAGTATTTT
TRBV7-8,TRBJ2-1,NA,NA,CASSSRVGYNEQFF,TGTGCCAGCAGCTCAAGAGTAGGCTACAATGAGCAGTTCTTC
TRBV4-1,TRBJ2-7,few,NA,CASSQEPSGTGVYEQYF,TGCGCCAGCAGCCAAGAACCGAGCGGGACAGGAGTCTACGAGCAGTACTTC
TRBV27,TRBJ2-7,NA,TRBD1,CASSSRDRVLPSEQYF,TGTGCCAGCAGTAGCCGGGACAGGGTATTGCCTAGTGAGCAGTACTTC
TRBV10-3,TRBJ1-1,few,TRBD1,CAIRPTGGGNTEAFF,TGTGCCATCAGACCGACAGGGGGGGGGAACACTGAAGCTTTCTTT
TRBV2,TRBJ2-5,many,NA,CASSRDRQETQYF,TGTGCCAGCAGTCGAGACAGGCAAGAGACCCAGTACTTC
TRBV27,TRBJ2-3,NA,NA,CASSLGGIDTQYF,TGTGCCAGCAGTTTAGGAGGGATAGATACGCAGTATTTT
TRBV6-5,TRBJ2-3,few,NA,CASSYSGGRAYTDTQYF,TGTGCCAGCAGTTACTCGGGCGGGCGGGCGTACACAGATACGCAGTATTTT
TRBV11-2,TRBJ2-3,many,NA,CASIPLARGRTDTQYF,TGTGCCAGCATCCCGCTGGCTAGGGGGAGAACAGATACGCAGTATTTT
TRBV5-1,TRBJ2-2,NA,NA,CASSASRGMEHTGELFF,TGCGCCAGCAGCGCGAGCCGGGGTATGGAGCACACCGGGGAGCTGTTTTTT
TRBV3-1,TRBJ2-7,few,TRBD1,CASSQASRDRGYEQYF,TGTGCCAGCAGCCAGGCTAGCCGGGACAGGGGCTACGAGCAGTACTTC
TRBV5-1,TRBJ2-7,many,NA,CASSLVGGGNYEQYF,TGCGCCAGCAGCTTGGTGGGTGGGGGCAACTACGAGCAGTACTTC